This TCR beta chain was sequenced in a study of blood T cell repertoires in COVID-19. About the study: T cells, B-cell-depleted T cells, or PBMCs provided the cDNA or gDNA that served as material.

Data came from immunoSEQ multiplex PCR; TCRdb stores just in-frame clones and leaves some out. Here the sample spans tens of thousands of clones, roughly 78% being singletons. V was shortened by 2 bases and J by 4 bases, with 8 bases between the two germline ends. Germline V gives CDR1 SEHNR, CDR2 FQNEAQ (reference sequence). The CDR3 loop spans 13 amino acids. This TCR was recovered from a man aged 60-69 years with active or convalescent COVID-19. The chain is built from TRBV7-9 and TRBJ1-1; D ambiguous. What was sequenced was peripheral blood. As DNA, the CDR3 is TGTGCCAGCAGCTTAAGCTTGAGCACTGAAGCTTTCTTT. Protein: CASSLSLSTEAFF.